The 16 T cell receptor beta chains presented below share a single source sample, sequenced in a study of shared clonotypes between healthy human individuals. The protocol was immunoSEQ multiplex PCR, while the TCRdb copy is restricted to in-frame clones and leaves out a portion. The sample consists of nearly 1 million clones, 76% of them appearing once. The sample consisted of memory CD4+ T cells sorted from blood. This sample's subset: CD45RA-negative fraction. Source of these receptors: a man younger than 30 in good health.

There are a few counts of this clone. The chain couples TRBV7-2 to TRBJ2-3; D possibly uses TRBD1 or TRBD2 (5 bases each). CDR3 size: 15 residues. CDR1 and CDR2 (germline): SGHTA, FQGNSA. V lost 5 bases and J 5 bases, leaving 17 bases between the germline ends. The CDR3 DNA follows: TGTGCCAGCAGCCAGCAAGGGGTACGGGGAGATACGCAGTATTTT. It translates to CASSQQGVRGDTQYF. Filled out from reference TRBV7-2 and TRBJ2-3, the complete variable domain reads GAGVSQSPSNKVTEKGKDVELRCDPISGHTALYWYRQSLGQGLEFLIYFQGNSAPDKSGLPSDRFSAERTGGSVSTLTIQRTQQEDSAVYLCASSQQGVRGDTQYFGPGTRLTVL.

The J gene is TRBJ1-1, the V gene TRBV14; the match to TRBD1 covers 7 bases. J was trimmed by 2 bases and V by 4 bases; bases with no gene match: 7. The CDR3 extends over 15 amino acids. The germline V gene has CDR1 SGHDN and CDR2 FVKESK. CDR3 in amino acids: CASSPSDRDNTEAFF. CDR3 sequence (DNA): TGTGCCAGCAGCCCTTCCGACAGGGATAACACTGAAGCTTTCTTT.

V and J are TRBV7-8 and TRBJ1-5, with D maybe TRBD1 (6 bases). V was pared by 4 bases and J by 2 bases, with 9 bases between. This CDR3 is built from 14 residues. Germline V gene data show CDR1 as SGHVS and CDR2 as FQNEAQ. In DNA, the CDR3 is TGTGCCAGCAGCTCGGACAGTCGCAATCAGCCCCAGCATTTT. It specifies CASSSDSRNQPQHF.

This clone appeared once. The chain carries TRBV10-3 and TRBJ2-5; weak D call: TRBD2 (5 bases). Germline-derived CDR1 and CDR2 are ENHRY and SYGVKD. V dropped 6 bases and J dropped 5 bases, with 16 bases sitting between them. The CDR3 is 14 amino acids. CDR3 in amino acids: CAIRGSEERETQYF. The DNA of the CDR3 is TGTGCCATCAGGGGTTCGGAGGAAAGGGAGACCCAGTACTTC.

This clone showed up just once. CDR3 nucleotide sequence: TGTGCCAGCAGTTTAATTCCCCCGGGTGGGAGCCACGAGCAGTACTTC. Protein product: CASSLIPPGGSHEQYF. V usage is TRBV27 and J usage is TRBJ2-7; weak D call: TRBD2 (5 bases). The CDR3 spans 16 residues. Trimming took 2 bases from V and 5 from J, leaving 19 bases between them. In germline, CDR1 is MNHEY, CDR2 SMNVEV (reference sequence).

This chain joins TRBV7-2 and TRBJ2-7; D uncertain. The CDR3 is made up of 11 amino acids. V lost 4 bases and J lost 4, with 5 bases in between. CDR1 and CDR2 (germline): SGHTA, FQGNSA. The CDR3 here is CASSSQYEQYF. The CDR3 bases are TGTGCCAGCAGCTCTCAATACGAGCAGTACTTC.

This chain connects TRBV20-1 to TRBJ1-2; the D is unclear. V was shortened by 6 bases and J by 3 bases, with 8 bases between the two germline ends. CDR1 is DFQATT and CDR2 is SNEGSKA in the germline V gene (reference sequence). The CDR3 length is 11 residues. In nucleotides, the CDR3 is TGCAGTGCAGGGCAGCACTATGGCTACACCTTC. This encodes CSAGQHYGYTF.

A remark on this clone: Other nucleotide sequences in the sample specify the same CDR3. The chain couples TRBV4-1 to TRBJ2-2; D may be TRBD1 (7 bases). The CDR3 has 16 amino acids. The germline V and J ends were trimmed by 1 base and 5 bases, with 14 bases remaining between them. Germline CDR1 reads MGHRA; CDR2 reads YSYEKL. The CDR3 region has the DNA TGCGCCAGCAGCCAAGGGTTACAGGGGAGGACCGGGGAGCTGTTTTTT. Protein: CASSQGLQGRTGELFF.

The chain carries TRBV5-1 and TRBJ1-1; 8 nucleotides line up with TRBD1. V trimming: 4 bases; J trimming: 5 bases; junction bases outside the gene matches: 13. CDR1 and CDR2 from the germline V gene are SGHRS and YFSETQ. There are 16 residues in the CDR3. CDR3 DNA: TGCGCCAGCAGCAGTAACCCGACAGGGGCCAGTACTGAAGCTTTCTTT. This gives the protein CASSSNPTGASTEAFF.

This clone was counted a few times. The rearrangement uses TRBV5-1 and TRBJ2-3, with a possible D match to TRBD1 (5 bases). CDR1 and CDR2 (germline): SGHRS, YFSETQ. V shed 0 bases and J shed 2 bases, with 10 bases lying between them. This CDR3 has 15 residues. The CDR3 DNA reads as TGCGCCAGCAGCTTGGATGAAGGGGTCACAGATACGCAGTATTTT. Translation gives CASSLDEGVTDTQYF. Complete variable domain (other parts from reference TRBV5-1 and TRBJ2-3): KAGVTQTPRYLIKTRGQQVTLSCSPISGHRSVSWYQQTPGQGLQFLFEYFSETQRNKGNFPGRFSGRQFSNSRSEMNVSTLELGDSALYLCASSLDEGVTDTQYFGPGTRLTVL.

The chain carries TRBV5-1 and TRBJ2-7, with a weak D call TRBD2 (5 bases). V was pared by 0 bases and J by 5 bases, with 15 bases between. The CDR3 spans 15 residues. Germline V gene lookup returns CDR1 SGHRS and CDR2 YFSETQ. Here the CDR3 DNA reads TGCGCCAGCAGCTTGGAGGGAGCCGAAGGGAACGAGCAGTACTTC. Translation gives CASSLEGAEGNEQYF.

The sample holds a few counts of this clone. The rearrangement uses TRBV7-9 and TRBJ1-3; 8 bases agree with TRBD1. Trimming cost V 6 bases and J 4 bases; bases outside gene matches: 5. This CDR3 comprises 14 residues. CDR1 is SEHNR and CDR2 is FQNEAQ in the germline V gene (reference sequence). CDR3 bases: TGTGCCAGCAGTCCGACAGGGGACGGAAACACCATATATTTT. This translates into CASSPTGDGNTIYF. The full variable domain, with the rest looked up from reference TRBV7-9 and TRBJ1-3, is DTGVSQNPRHKITKRGQNVTFRCDPISEHNRLYWYRQTLGQGPEFLTYFQNEAQLEKSRLLSDRFSAERPKGSFSTLEIQRTEQGDSAMYLCASSPTGDGNTIYFGEGSWLTVV.

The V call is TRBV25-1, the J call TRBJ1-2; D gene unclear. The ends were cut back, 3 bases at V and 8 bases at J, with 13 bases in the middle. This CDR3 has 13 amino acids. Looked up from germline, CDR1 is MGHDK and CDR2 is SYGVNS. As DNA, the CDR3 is TGTGCCAGCAGTGAGGCTGGGGTCCAGGGCTACACCTTC. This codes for CASSEAGVQGYTF.

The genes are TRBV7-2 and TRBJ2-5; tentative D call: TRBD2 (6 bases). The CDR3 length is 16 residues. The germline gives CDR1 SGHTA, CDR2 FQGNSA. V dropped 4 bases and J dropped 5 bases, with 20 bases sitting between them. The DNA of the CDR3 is TGTGCCAGCAGCTCAGTACTAGCTTCGCGGGTGGAGACCCAGTACTTC. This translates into CASSSVLASRVETQYF. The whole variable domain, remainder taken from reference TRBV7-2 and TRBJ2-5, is GAGVSQSPSNKVTEKGKDVELRCDPISGHTALYWYRQSLGQGLEFLIYFQGNSAPDKSGLPSDRFSAERTGGSVSTLTIQRTQQEDSAVYLCASSSVLASRVETQYFGPGTRLLVL.

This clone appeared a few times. This chain's CDR3 is CASSPQGYEQYF. The CDR3 DNA is TGCGCCAGCAGCCCACAGGGTTACGAGCAGTACTTC. The chain joins TRBV5-1 to TRBJ2-7, with a tentative D call TRBD1 (6 bases). This CDR3 comprises 12 residues. Germline V gene sequence: CDR1 SGHRS, CDR2 YFSETQ. V lost 4 bases and J 4 bases, leaving 9 bases between the germline ends.

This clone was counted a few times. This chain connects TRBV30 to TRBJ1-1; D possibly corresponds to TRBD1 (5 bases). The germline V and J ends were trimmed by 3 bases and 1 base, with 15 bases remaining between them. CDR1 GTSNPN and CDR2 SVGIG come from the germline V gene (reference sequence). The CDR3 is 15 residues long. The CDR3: CAWREKGAGNTEAFF. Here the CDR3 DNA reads TGTGCCTGGAGGGAAAAAGGGGCAGGGAACACTGAAGCTTTCTTT.